The next 29 T cell receptor beta chains were all read from a single sample in a study of T cell responses to AZD1222 COVID-19 vaccine. Only in-frame clones appear in the TCRdb table, and some are missing; sequencing was by immunoSEQ multiplex PCR. The sample has approximately 67,000 clones; about nine tenths are singletons. This specimen was peripheral blood, taken 28 days after the second AZD1222 dose. The receptors here all came from an adult who received the AZD1222 COVID-19 vaccine.

V gene TRBV11-2 combines with J gene TRBJ2-1; TRBD2 aligns across 8 bases. The V gene end was trimmed by 1 base and the J gene end by 6 bases; junction bases not matched to a gene: 2. Germline V lookup: CDR1 SGHAT, CDR2 FQNNGV. The CDR3 spans 14 residues. The CDR3 sequence is CASSLVREGNEQFF. The DNA for the CDR3 is TGTGCCAGCAGCTTAGTTCGGGAGGGCAATGAGCAGTTCTTC.

The chain combines TRBV3-1 (or the pseudogene TRBV3-2) with TRBJ1-1, with D possibly TRBD1 on 6 matching bases. The CDR3 runs to 15 residues. Germline V gene sequence: CDR1 LGHDT, CDR2 YNNKEL (reference sequence). The V end was cut by 4 bases, the J end by 3 bases, with 15 bases between. The CDR3 reads CASSPGAGADTEAFF. The DNA for the CDR3 is TGTGCCAGCAGCCCAGGGGCAGGGGCAGACACTGAAGCTTTCTTT.

The V and J genes are TRBV5-6 and TRBJ2-2; D possibly corresponds to TRBD2 (5 bases). Trimming cost V 4 bases and J 4 bases, with 11 bases left between them. This CDR3 contains 14 residues. CDR1 and CDR2 (germline): SGHDT, YYEEEE. In nucleotides, the CDR3 is TGTGCCAGCAGCGCACTAGATTTCACCGGGGAGCTGTTTTTT. Protein: CASSALDFTGELFF.

The chain joins TRBV27 to TRBJ1-5, with 10 bases identical to TRBD1. Germline values: CDR1 MNHEY, CDR2 SMNVEV (reference sequence). The CDR3 length is 14 residues. V was clipped by 5 bases and J by 7 bases; unmatched bases: 5. CDR3 protein: CASSPGQGEQPQHF. The DNA for the CDR3 is TGTGCCAGCAGTCCCGGACAGGGGGAACAGCCCCAGCATTTT.

The genes are TRBV19 and TRBJ2-7; possible D gene TRBD1, 6 bases. The CDR3 runs to 13 residues. V was shortened by 7 bases and J by 1 base, with 11 bases between the two germline ends. Germline V gives CDR1 LNHDA, CDR2 SQIVND (reference sequence). In DNA form, the CDR3 reads TGTGCCAGTAAATCGGACAGTTCCTACGAGCAGTACTTC. This codes for CASKSDSSYEQYF.

This clone is a singleton in its sample. The chain employs TRBV5-5 and TRBJ2-2, with D perhaps given as TRBD1 or TRBD2 (5 bases each). This CDR3 is built from 16 residues. Trimming removed 2 bases from V and 6 bases from J, with 17 bases in between. Germline V gene data show CDR1 as SGHKS and CDR2 as YYEKEE (reference sequence). DNA for the CDR3: TGTGCCAGCAGCTTAGTTTGGGGGATAGGGGCCGGGGAGCTGTTTTTT. Residues: CASSLVWGIGAGELFF.

The chain carries TRBV11-2 and TRBJ1-4, with D perhaps TRBD1 (6 bases). CDR1 is SGHAT and CDR2 is FQNNGV in the germline V gene. CDR3 length equals 15 residues. V lost 5 bases and J lost 6, with 16 bases in between. CDR3 in DNA: TGTGCCAGCAGCCCGAGGGGGGGGGTATATGAAAAACTGTTTTTT. This codes for CASSPRGGVYEKLFF.

Comment on this clone: Other DNA sequences in the same sample also yield this CDR3. This rearrangement joins TRBV3-1 (or the pseudogene TRBV3-2) to TRBJ1-1, with D possibly TRBD1 on 5 matching bases. Germline V gene sequence: CDR1 LGHDT, CDR2 YNNKEL (reference sequence). Trimming stripped 1 base from V and 8 bases from J, with 11 bases between. This CDR3 comprises 13 residues. CDR3 in DNA: TGTGCCAGCAGCCAAGGGGAGGGGACGGAAGCTTTCTTT. Its protein is CASSQGEGTEAFF.

This chain uses TRBV7-8 with TRBJ1-1, with unresolved D. CDR1 and CDR2 from the germline V gene are SGHVS and FQNEAQ. V was clipped by 5 bases and J by 7 bases, with 17 bases between them. The CDR3 has 14 amino acids. CDR3 sequence: CASSLGSRPYEAFF. CDR3 DNA: TGTGCCAGCAGCCTCGGATCCAGACCATATGAAGCTTTCTTT.

The chain employs TRBV18 and TRBJ2-7; 11 bases are shared with TRBD2. V lost 3 bases and J lost 4; bases outside the gene matches: 8. Germline V CDR1 and CDR2: KGHSH, LQKENI. The CDR3 spans 16 residues. The CDR3 nucleotides are TGTGCCAGCTCACCCGTTCTAGCGGGAGGAGGATACGAGCAGTACTTC. It yields the protein CASSPVLAGGGYEQYF.

The chain links TRBV19 to TRBJ2-2; 10 bases are a match to TRBD2. The CDR3 has 16 amino acids. Losses at the gene ends were 5 bases for V and 7 bases for J; bases not matched to a gene: 10. The germline CDR1 and CDR2 sequences are LNHDA and SQIVND (reference sequence). For the CDR3, the DNA is TGTGCCAGTAGTGCTAGCGGGAGTCTGCGGAGCGGGGAGCTGTTTTTT. It is translated as CASSASGSLRSGELFF.

The chain employs TRBV5-1 and TRBJ1-1, with a tentative D call TRBD1 (5 bases). The V gene's germline CDR1 is SGHRS and CDR2 YFSETQ. Deletions cut 4 bases from V and 5 bases from J, with 12 bases between. The CDR3 has 13 residues. The CDR3 DNA is TGCGCCAGCAGCCTCGGGACGGTTACTGAAGCTTTCTTT. It translates to CASSLGTVTEAFF.

The chain combines TRBV6-1 with TRBJ2-2; D is possibly TRBD1 (6 bases). Germline CDR1 reads MNHNS; CDR2 reads SASEGT. The CDR3 consists of 15 residues. V was pared by 3 bases and J by 1 base, with 9 bases between. CDR3 region: CASSDPGQNTGELFF. CDR3 DNA: TGTGCCAGCAGTGATCCGGGACAGAACACCGGGGAGCTGTTTTTT.

The genes are TRBV5-1 and TRBJ2-1, with D possibly TRBD2 on 6 matching bases. The CDR3 contains 14 residues. Germline V gene lookup returns CDR1 SGHRS and CDR2 YFSETQ. V was shortened by 1 base and J by 1 base, with 6 bases between the two germline ends. CDR3 amino acids: CASSLRESYNEQFF. The CDR3 DNA sequence: TGCGCCAGCAGCTTGCGGGAGTCCTACAATGAGCAGTTCTTC.

This chain links TRBV19 with TRBJ1-4, with D hard to call. V lost 7 bases and J 8 bases, leaving 17 bases between the germline ends. Germline V lookup: CDR1 LNHDA, CDR2 SQIVND (reference sequence). This CDR3 region has 14 residues. The DNA of the CDR3 is TGTGCCAGTAATCCGGGCAACCGGAGGGAAAAACTGTTTTTT. This sequence encodes CASNPGNRREKLFF.

The chain combines TRBV19 with TRBJ2-1; 7 bases map to TRBD1. Per the germline V gene, CDR1 is LNHDA and CDR2 is SQIVND (reference sequence). After removal of 10 bases from V and 2 bases from J, the junction contained 11 bases not matched to a gene. CDR3 length: 15 amino acids. The CDR3: CAIDSGQAPYNEQFF. CDR3 DNA: TGTGCCATCGATTCCGGACAGGCCCCCTACAATGAGCAGTTCTTC.

The chain carries TRBV5-1 and TRBJ1-2; D is possibly TRBD1 (6 bases). V shed 4 bases and J shed 0 bases, with 13 bases lying between them. From germline, CDR1 is SGHRS and CDR2 YFSETQ. This CDR3 is built from 15 residues. In DNA, the CDR3 is TGCGCCAGCAGCCCGGACAGCCAAGCTAACTATGGCTACACCTTC. Protein: CASSPDSQANYGYTF. Full variable domain (remainder filled in from reference TRBV5-1 and TRBJ1-2): KAGVTQTPRYLIKTRGQQVTLSCSPISGHRSVSWYQQTPGQGLQFLFEYFSETQRNKGNFPGRFSGRQFSNSRSEMNVSTLELGDSALYLCASSPDSQANYGYTFGSGTRLTVV.

V and J are TRBV27 and TRBJ2-2; D perhaps matches TRBD2 (6 bases). Trimming pared 6 bases from V and 2 bases from J, leaving 19 bases between. This CDR3 is 17 amino acids long. Germline V gives CDR1 MNHEY, CDR2 SMNVEV (reference sequence). In nucleotides, the CDR3 is TGTGCCAGCAGAGAGAGAGGTGGAGGGCTCAACACCGGGGAGCTGTTTTTT. Translation gives CASRERGGGLNTGELFF.

As DNA, the CDR3 is TGTGCCAGCAGCCCATTGAGAATTTCACTCTACAATGAGCAGTTCTTC. It specifies CASSPLRISLYNEQFF. This rearrangement joins TRBV11-2 to TRBJ2-1; D is unresolved. Germline V lookup: CDR1 SGHAT, CDR2 FQNNGV. With 5 bases removed from V and 3 bases from J, the gap between germline ends came to 17 bases. CDR3 length: 16 amino acids.

The chain recombines TRBV27 with TRBJ2-7; 8 bases line up with TRBD1. Germline V gives CDR1 MNHEY, CDR2 SMNVEV (reference sequence). The CDR3 sequence is 15 residues long. The junction had 9 bases not matched to a gene; V was cut back by 6 bases and J by 2 bases. Here the CDR3 reads CASRSTGQVTYEQYF. The CDR3 DNA follows: TGTGCCAGCAGGTCCACGGGACAGGTAACCTACGAGCAGTACTTC.

The V call is TRBV7-8, the J call TRBJ1-5, with TRBD1 as a possible D gene (6 bases). CDR3 size: 16 residues. The V end was cut by 1 base, the J end by 0 bases, with 10 bases between. Germline assignment: CDR1 SGHVS and CDR2 FQNEAQ. The CDR3 loop reads CASSLVRTVSNQPQHF. The CDR3 DNA reads as TGTGCCAGCAGCTTAGTGCGGACAGTTAGCAATCAGCCCCAGCATTTT.

The genes are TRBV6-2 or TRBV6-3 and TRBJ2-1; tentative D call: TRBD2 (6 bases). The CDR3 is made up of 15 amino acids. V gave up 4 bases and J gave up 10 bases, with 20 bases separating them. Germline V gene sequence: CDR1 MNHEY, CDR2 SVGEGT. CDR3 loop: CASSSPAFGSREQFF. In DNA, the CDR3 is TGTGCCAGCAGTTCGCCTGCCTTCGGGAGCAGGGAGCAGTTCTTC.

CDR3 DNA: TGCAGCGCCAGTGGCGGGTCCGGGGAGCTGTTTTTT. It codes for CSASGGSGELFF. The rearrangement joins TRBV29-1 to TRBJ2-2; D is perhaps TRBD2 (5 bases). CDR3 length: 12 residues. Germline-derived CDR1 and CDR2 are SQVTM and ANQGSEA. V shed 7 bases and J shed 6 bases, with 12 bases lying between them.

The rearrangement uses TRBV7-2 and TRBJ1-1; no definite D call. The germline gives CDR1 SGHTA, CDR2 FQGNSA. The CDR3 extends over 14 amino acids. With 6 bases removed from V and 1 base from J, the gap between germline ends came to 12 bases. CDR3 region: CASSPRSGNTEAFF. For the CDR3, the DNA is TGTGCCAGCAGTCCCAGGTCCGGGAACACTGAAGCTTTCTTT.

The chain recombines TRBV5-6 with TRBJ2-7; D ambiguous. Germline loops: CDR1 SGHDT, CDR2 YYEEEE. Between the trimmed V and J ends, which lost 5 bases and 3 bases, there was a span of 12 bases. There are 13 residues in the CDR3. Here the CDR3 reads CASSYPGNYEQYF. The DNA for the CDR3 is TGTGCCAGCAGTTACCCAGGAAACTACGAGCAGTACTTC.

The gene calls are TRBV27 and TRBJ1-5; D is possibly TRBD1 (6 bases). Germline lookup yields CDR1 MNHEY and CDR2 SMNVEV (reference sequence). V lost 6 bases to trimming and J lost 3 bases, with 18 bases between them. CDR3 length equals 16 residues. CDR3 coding DNA: TGTGCCAGCAGCAAAAGGGGGGCGCGAACCAATCAGCCCCAGCATTTT. Protein: CASSKRGARTNQPQHF.

The V gene is TRBV5-4, the J gene TRBJ1-2; D unclear. This CDR3 contains 13 residues. Deletions cut 0 bases from V and 7 bases from J, with 10 bases between. The germline V gene has CDR1 SGHNT and CDR2 YYREEE (reference sequence). CDR3 region: CASSLVGVGGYTF. Written as DNA, the CDR3 is TGTGCCAGCAGCTTGGTAGGCGTCGGTGGCTACACCTTC.

This chain joins TRBV7-9 and TRBJ2-5; 10 bases agree with TRBD2. The CDR3 covers 17 residues. Germline trimming cut 5 bases from V and 1 base from J; bases unmatched to any gene: 10. CDR1 SEHNR and CDR2 FQNEAQ come from the germline V gene (reference sequence). CDR3 DNA: TGTGCCAGCAGCGATCGGGTACTAGCGGGACGCCAAGAGACCCAGTACTTC. Its translation is CASSDRVLAGRQETQYF.

This clone has only a few counts. The V call is TRBV23-1, the J call TRBJ1-5; D is undetermined. TRBV23-1 is annotated as an ORF whose role is uncertain. The CDR3 totals 15 residues. V lost 5 bases and J 1 base, leaving 12 bases between the germline ends. The CDR3 nucleotides read TGCGCCAGCAGTTTACAGAGGTGGAGCAATCAGCCCCAGCATTTT. Amino acid sequence: CASSLQRWSNQPQHF.